Detailed here is one TCR beta chain. Its antigen remains unknown. Depth targeted 1 in 200,000 to 1 in 1 million T cells, averaging approximately 10x coverage per clonotype. Sequencing was performed with immunoSEQ multiplex PCR; in TCRdb, only in-frame clones are kept and a portion is missing. In the table there are about 150,000 clones, roughly 83% of which are singletons. This entry is derived from a study of cytotoxic CD8 clonotypes in ibrutinib-treated CLL. Study-wide results and limits: The study found clonality rose at ibrutinib response, then fell toward baseline at progression. Stable or contracted on treatment, public clonotypes were also uncommon.

Around 2 micrograms of genomic DNA came from cryopreserved PBMCs for TCR beta libraries. The receptor was isolated from a human donor with chronic lymphocytic leukemia. The specimen was PBMCs, collected after 12 months of ibrutinib treatment.

The CDR3 DNA follows: TGCAGCGCCACCGAGGGCCCTGAAACCGCTGAAGCTTTCTTT. Amino acid sequence: CSATEGPETAEAFF. V is TRBV29-1 and J is TRBJ1-1, with D unclear. Trimming took 7 bases from V and 6 from J, leaving 21 bases between them. There are 14 residues in the CDR3. From germline, CDR1 is SQVTM and CDR2 ANQGSEA.